This T cell receptor beta chain was captured by sequencing in a study of beta chain features in type 1 diabetes. In the study overall: Healthy donors resembled patients in age, gender and cell yields.

Study-level points and caveats: The analysis here could not establish whether HLA type shapes TCRB rearrangement. Individuals with type 1 diabetes displayed fewer insertions and more deletions at VDJ junctions. Significant though moderate, a shortening of TCRB CDR3s appeared in all four CD4+ subsets of Type 1 diabetes patients.

Sorted cells reached over 95% purity in every population. From its first to its last residue, the CDR3 has 13 amino acids. Per the germline V gene, CDR1 is MDHEN and CDR2 is SYDVKM. TCRB transcripts that were expressed got sequenced, as all of the isolated RNA had been reverse transcribed. The data were produced by immunoSEQ multiplex PCR, yet TCRdb's version contains in-frame clones alone and is incomplete. Here the sample spans about 300,000 clones, about 13% being singletons. This clone was observed a few times. As yet, its antigen is unknown. The limits of the CDR3 on the DNA are not certain, so only TCRdb's listed CDR3 is given.

The sequence came from a woman aged 18-29 years with type 1 diabetes. J is TRBJ1-4 and V is TRBV28. Specimen: naive CD4+ T cells from blood. The CDR3: CASSTSRNEKLFF.